This entry features one T cell receptor (beta chain) sequence. The antigen remains undetermined. This CDR3 is 15 amino acids long. Trimming removed 4 bases from V and 7 bases from J, with 19 bases in between. CDR1 SEHNR and CDR2 FQNEAQ come from the germline V gene (reference sequence). This entry is derived from a study of cytomegalovirus exposure and HLA in healthy donors. Some clones are missing from TCRdb's copy, which holds only in-frame ones; the method was immunoSEQ multiplex PCR. Of over 150,000 clones listed, around nine tenths are singletons. Study observations and caveats: Cytomegalovirus association was assigned to about 150 TCR beta chains.

The rearrangement uses TRBV7-9 and TRBJ2-5, with D maybe TRBD1 (5 bases). The receptor was derived from a woman in her late teens or twenties in good health and CMV-seronegative. The sample was PBMCs. This CDR3 reads CASSYSRVAQGTQYF. CDR3 coding DNA: TGTGCCAGCAGCTATTCCAGGGTGGCGCAGGGGACCCAGTACTTC.